The source of this TCR beta chain is a study of blood T cell repertoires in COVID-19. This CDR3 is 15 amino acids long. With V trimmed by 0 bases and J by 9 bases, 3 bases remained unmatched. Germline V lookup: CDR1 LGHNA, CDR2 YSLEER. Only in-frame clones appear in the TCRdb table, and some are missing; sequencing was by immunoSEQ multiplex PCR. Of about 160,000 clones listed, 89% are singletons. This rearrangement joins TRBV4-3 to TRBJ1-6, with 9 bases fitting TRBD1. This receptor was obtained from a man aged 55 to 70 with acute or convalescent COVID-19. Specimen: peripheral blood. The chain's CDR3 is CASSQDGTGFSPLHF. The CDR3 DNA reads as TGCGCCAGCAGCCAAGACGGGACAGGGTTTTCACCCCTCCACTTT.